The present TCR beta chain was sequenced within a study of early T cells in non-severe SARS-CoV-2 infection. About the study: Sequenced material consisted of bulk RNA (from unsorted whole blood), and chains were unpaired.

Findings of the study overall: A preference for anti-spike CD8 responses marked VDJdb matching, which missed private and CD4 specificities.

Germline V gives CDR1 SGHVS, CDR2 FNYEAQ. With V trimmed by 4 bases and J by 9 bases, 7 bases remained unmatched. CDR3 length equals 13 residues. This clonotype came up a few times. Antigen specificity is unknown. The TCR library protocol attached unique molecular identifiers to the individual cDNA molecules. Each CDR3 protein gets one entry after TCRdb re-called the 5' RACE reads with MiXCR. The sample holds tens of thousands of distinct CDR3 sequences, around an eighth seen once. Sequencing was carried out using whole blood. This sequence was found in an adult who was a healthcare worker with PCR-confirmed SARS-CoV-2 infection or an uninfected control (not recorded which). The chain is built from TRBV7-6 and TRBJ1-1; TRBD1 matches at 8 bases. The CDR3 sequence is CASSSLGQGKAFF. In DNA, the CDR3 is TGTGCCAGCAGCTCCCTCGGACAGGGAAAAGCTTTCTTT.